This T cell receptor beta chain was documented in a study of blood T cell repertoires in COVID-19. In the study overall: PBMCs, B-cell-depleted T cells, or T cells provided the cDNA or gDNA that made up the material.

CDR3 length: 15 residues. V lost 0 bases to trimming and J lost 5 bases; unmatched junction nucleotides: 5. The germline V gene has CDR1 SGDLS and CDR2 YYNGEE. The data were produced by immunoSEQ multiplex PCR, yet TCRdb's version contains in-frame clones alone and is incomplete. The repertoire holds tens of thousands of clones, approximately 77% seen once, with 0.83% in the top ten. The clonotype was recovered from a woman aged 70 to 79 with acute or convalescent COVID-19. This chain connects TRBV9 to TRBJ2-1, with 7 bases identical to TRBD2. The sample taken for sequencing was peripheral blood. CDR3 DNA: TGTGCCAGCAGCGTAGACGGGGGGACCCACAATGAGCAGTTCTTC. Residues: CASSVDGGTHNEQFF. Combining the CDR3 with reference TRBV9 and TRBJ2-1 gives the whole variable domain DSGVTQTPKHLITATGQRVTLRCSPRSGDLSVYWYQQSLDQGLQFLIQYYNGEERAKGNILERFSAQQFPDLHSELNLSSLELGDSALYFCASSVDGGTHNEQFFGPGTRLTVL.